The T cell receptor beta chain under discussion was sequenced for a study of T cells in Graves' hyperthyroidism and ophthalmopathy. At least ten counts were recorded for this clonotype. Germline V lookup: CDR1 SGHVS, CDR2 FQNEAQ. The CDR3 length is 16 residues. Trimming removed 6 bases from V and 7 bases from J; junction bases left unmatched: 12. Newly diagnosed patients aged 18 to 65 had hyperthyroidism of under 2 months' duration. Uncontrolled infection, other autoimmune disease, pregnancy and lactation each barred patients from inclusion. Amplification targeted TCR beta CDR3 regions from RNA transcripts. First-round RT-PCR targeting the TCR CDR3 was performed with the HTBI primer set. MiXCR was run by TCRdb on the multiplex PCR reads, yielding one entry per CDR3 protein. The data show about 380,000 distinct CDR3 sequences, with roughly 14% seen just once and more than 20% held by the top ten.

The TCR sequence derives from a man aged 25 to 40 with Graves' hyperthyroidism that later progressed to Graves' ophthalmopathy. V gene TRBV7-8 combines with J gene TRBJ2-1, with TRBD1 matching 10 bases. The sample comprised blood. Written as DNA, the CDR3 is TGTGCCAGCAGACCAACGGGACAGGGGTTAGGTAATGAGCAGTTCTTC. Translation: CASRPTGQGLGNEQFF.